This passage covers 32 T cell receptor beta chains from one sample sequenced in a study of T-cell reconstitution after alpha-beta-depleted transplantation in children. Unique molecular identifiers tagged the TCRbeta library. TCRdb called the PCR reads again in MiXCR, with one record for every CDR3 protein. The table shows 450,000 to 600,000 distinct CDR3 sequences, with under 12% occurring only once. This specimen was PBMCs, taken before TCRalphabeta/CD19-depleted stem cell transplant. All receptors come from a child aged 2 to 15 with inherited bone marrow failure, due to receive a stem cell transplant.

The V gene is TRBV27, the J gene TRBJ2-7; 8 nucleotides line up with TRBD2. CDR3 length: 13 residues. Germline CDR1 and CDR2: MNHEY and SMNVEV (reference sequence). Losses at the gene ends were 4 bases for V and 6 bases for J; bases not matched to a gene: 5. The CDR3 loop is CASSSGLASEQYF. The CDR3 coding sequence is TGTGCCAGCAGTTCCGGACTAGCCTCCGAGCAGTACTTC.

The V and J genes are TRBV28 and TRBJ2-5, with 12 bases identical to TRBD1. CDR1 and CDR2 from the germline V gene are MDHEN and SYDVKM. Germline trimming cut 4 bases from V and 5 bases from J; bases unmatched to any gene: 8. The CDR3 has 16 residues. The CDR3 DNA sequence: TGTGCCAGCAGTTCGACAGGGACAGGGGGCGTGGAGACCCAGTACTTC. Translation: CASSSTGTGGVETQYF.

The V call is TRBV19, the J call TRBJ2-1; D is possibly TRBD1 (5 bases). Germline V gives CDR1 LNHDA, CDR2 SQIVND (reference sequence). Trimming stripped 5 bases from V and 12 bases from J, with 17 bases between. The CDR3 consists of 13 residues. The CDR3 spells CASSAWTAQGQFF. The CDR3 DNA follows: TGTGCCAGTAGTGCCTGGACGGCCCAGGGGCAGTTCTTC.

There are many counts of this clonotype. The chain combines TRBV12-3 or TRBV12-4 with TRBJ2-2, with 13 bases matching TRBD2. The CDR3 sequence is 17 residues long. V was pared by 6 bases and J by 0 bases, with 4 bases of the junction left unmatched. The CDR3 nucleotides are TGTGCCAGCAGGAGGGGACTAGCGGGAACGAACACCGGGGAGCTGTTTTTT. Translating it yields CASRRGLAGTNTGELFF.

J is TRBJ2-1 and V is TRBV6-5; 11 bases align to TRBD2. V was clipped by 5 bases and J by 1 base; unmatched bases: 7. The CDR3 contains 17 residues. CDR1 and CDR2 (germline): MNHEY, SVGAGI. The CDR3 nucleotides are TGTGCCAGCAGTGTACTAGGACTAGCGGGTTCCTACAATGAGCAGTTCTTC. Its protein is CASSVLGLAGSYNEQFF.

At least ten counts were recorded for this clonotype. The V gene is TRBV27, the J gene TRBJ2-7, with TRBD2 identical over 7 bases. Germline loops: CDR1 MNHEY, CDR2 SMNVEV (reference sequence). After removal of 5 bases from V and 5 bases from J, the junction contained 9 bases not matched to a gene. CDR3 size: 14 residues. CDR3 nucleotide sequence: TGTGCCAGCAGTATGAGCGGGATAGGTAACGAGCAGTACTTC. Protein product: CASSMSGIGNEQYF.

This clonotype was seen repeatedly, ten times or more. This chain connects TRBV6-5 to TRBJ2-7; 7 bases fit TRBD2. The CDR3 is 15 residues long. V lost 6 bases and J lost 0; bases outside the gene matches: 8. Germline CDR1 reads MNHEY; CDR2 reads SVGAGI. The CDR3 region has the DNA TGTGCCAGCAGACCCGGGACTACTTCCTCCTACGAGCAGTACTTC. This encodes CASRPGTTSSYEQYF.

This clonotype has at least ten counts. This rearrangement joins TRBV29-1 to TRBJ2-6; TRBD1 matches at 7 bases. V lost 4 bases, J lost 0 bases, and 6 bases stayed unmatched. The CDR3 is 16 amino acids. The germline CDR1 and CDR2 sequences are SQVTM and ANQGSEA. The DNA for the CDR3 is TGCAGCGTTGGGCCAGGGGGTAGCTCTGGGGCCAACGTCCTGACTTTC. Protein: CSVGPGGSSGANVLTF.

This clonotype was observed a few times. This chain uses TRBV12-3 or TRBV12-4 with TRBJ2-1, with D perhaps given as TRBD1 or TRBD2 (6 bases each). Trimming pared 10 bases from V and 14 bases from J, leaving 30 bases between. The CDR3 is 15 amino acids. In DNA form, the CDR3 reads TGTGCCATCAGCTTACAGGGACTCCTCGGTGAAGTAAAGTTCTTC. Its protein is CAISLQGLLGEVKFF.

Many counts were recorded for this clonotype. The rearrangement joins TRBV6-5 to TRBJ2-5, with a tentative D call TRBD2 (5 bases). The V and J ends lost 6 bases and 5 bases respectively, with 16 bases between them. In germline, CDR1 is MNHEY, CDR2 SVGAGI. The CDR3 sequence is 14 residues long. The DNA of the CDR3 is TGTGCCAGCAGACGCAGTTCCGGCGGGGAGACCCAGTACTTC. It is translated as CASRRSSGGETQYF.

This clonotype was seen at least ten times. The CDR3 region is CASIQGRRGLGETQYF. CDR3 DNA: TGTGCCAGCATCCAAGGACGTCGGGGGTTAGGGGAGACCCAGTACTTC. V usage is TRBV6-5 and J usage is TRBJ2-5, with a weak D call TRBD2 (6 bases). Germline V gene sequence: CDR1 MNHEY, CDR2 SVGAGI. Trimming cost V 7 bases and J 5 bases, with 23 bases left between them. The CDR3 is made up of 16 amino acids.

This clonotype was detected ten times or more. V is TRBV7-2 and J is TRBJ2-7, with D perhaps matching TRBD2 (6 bases). The CDR3 is 12 amino acids. The germline V and J ends were trimmed by 11 bases and 3 bases, with 14 bases remaining between them. The germline CDR1 and CDR2 sequences are SGHTA and FQGNSA. The CDR3: CASGEVVYEQYF. In DNA form, the CDR3 reads TGTGCCTCCGGGGAGGTGGTCTACGAGCAGTACTTC.

This clonotype has ten or more counts. The chain employs TRBV20-1 and TRBJ2-1; D not resolved. CDR3 length: 15 amino acids. Trimming removed 3 bases at V and 5 bases at J, with 17 bases between. Looked up from germline, CDR1 is DFQATT and CDR2 is SNEGSKA (reference sequence). The CDR3 here is CSASPWISAHNEQFF. The CDR3 nucleotides read TGCAGTGCTAGCCCCTGGATAAGTGCTCACAATGAGCAGTTCTTC.

This clonotype appeared many times. J is TRBJ2-1 and V is TRBV4-3, with 8 bases aligning to TRBD2. The CDR3 runs to 18 residues. Germline CDR1 is LGHNA and CDR2 is YSLEER. V gave up 1 base and J gave up 6 bases; unmatched junction bases: 14. CDR3 sequence reads: CASSQVTSGSNPVNEQFF. DNA of the CDR3: TGCGCCAGCAGCCAAGTTACGAGCGGGAGTAATCCGGTCAATGAGCAGTTCTTC.

This clonotype has at least ten counts. This chain joins TRBV2 and TRBJ2-3, with TRBD2 identical over 11 bases. Losses at the gene ends were 5 bases for V and 4 bases for J; bases not matched to a gene: 8. Germline CDR1 reads SNHLY; CDR2 reads FYNNEI. The CDR3 has 16 residues. In DNA, the CDR3 is TGTGCCAGCAGTCCCCTAGTAGCGGGAGGGCCAGATACGCAGTATTTT. This codes for CASSPLVAGGPDTQYF.

This clonotype appeared many times. V is TRBV10-2 and J is TRBJ2-3; 7 bases align to TRBD2. V lost 7 bases, J lost 4 bases, and 11 bases stayed unmatched. This CDR3 has 15 residues. CDR1 and CDR2 from the germline V gene are WSHSY and SAAADI. The chain's CDR3 is CASIEEAGVADTQYF. CDR3 in DNA: TGCGCCAGCATCGAGGAGGCGGGAGTGGCAGATACGCAGTATTTT.

Only one count was recorded for this clonotype. This may arise from a read error, as a much more abundant clone is one base away. The J gene is TRBJ2-3, the V gene TRBV7-9; unclear D gene. From germline, CDR1 is SEHNR and CDR2 FQNEAQ (reference sequence). V lost 11 bases, J lost 4 bases, and 7 bases lay in between. CDR3 length: 10 residues. CDR3: CAYDADTQYF. DNA for the CDR3: TGTGCCTACGACGCAGATACGCAGTATTTT. Complete variable domain (other parts from reference TRBV7-9 and TRBJ2-3): DTGVSQNPRHKITKRGQNVTFRCDPISEHNRLYWYRQTLGQGPEFLTYFQNEAQLEKSRLLSDRFSAERPKGSFSTLEIQRTEQGDSAMYLCAYDADTQYFGPGTRLTVL.

In this sample, this clonotype turned up a few times. At one of its ends the junction is not consistent with the germline gene, which may arise from a read error. The rearrangement links TRBV6-5 to TRBJ2-5, with D possibly TRBD2 on 5 matching bases. The CDR3 consists of 13 residues. CDR1 is MNHEY, CDR2 SVGAGI, per germline. CDR3: CASSSVALLGVHF. The CDR3 DNA reads as TGTGCCAGCAGTTCGGTCGCGCTGCTCGGGGTTCACTTC.

The chain combines TRBV7-2 with TRBJ2-1, with a possible D match to TRBD2 (6 bases). Trimming removed 10 bases from V and 0 bases from J, with 16 bases in between. This CDR3 region has 15 residues. Germline V gene lookup returns CDR1 SGHTA and CDR2 FQGNSA. CDR3 residues: CATAREISSYNEQFF. For the CDR3, the DNA is TGTGCCACTGCACGGGAGATCAGCTCCTACAATGAGCAGTTCTTC.

This clonotype was recorded at least ten times. The chain employs TRBV30 and TRBJ2-2, with D unclear. This CDR3 contains 12 residues. The V gene lost 4 bases and the J gene lost 5 bases, with 8 bases spanning the gap. Per germline, CDR1 GTSNPN and CDR2 SVGIG (reference sequence). CDR3 sequence: CAWTWSTGELFF. CDR3 DNA sequence: TGTGCCTGGACGTGGTCAACCGGGGAGCTGTTTTTT.

The chain employs TRBV19 and TRBJ2-3, with 7 bases lining up with TRBD1. The V segment lost 7 bases and the J segment 4 bases; nucleotides outside the gene matches: 8. Germline V gene data show CDR1 as LNHDA and CDR2 as SQIVND (reference sequence). This CDR3 is built from 14 residues. In DNA form, the CDR3 reads TGTGCCAGTACTCTGACAGGGCGCCCAGATACGCAGTATTTT. The encoded protein is CASTLTGRPDTQYF.

This clonotype appeared many times. This sequence joins TRBV7-2 and TRBJ2-1; D might be TRBD1 (5 bases). Trimming removed 3 bases at V and 9 bases at J, with 12 bases between. From germline, CDR1 is SGHTA and CDR2 FQGNSA. The CDR3 contains 13 residues. CDR3 amino acids: CASSLGLEGEQFF. CDR3 nucleotide sequence: TGTGCCAGCAGCTTGGGGCTAGAAGGTGAGCAGTTCTTC.

This clonotype was observed a few times. The CDR3 reads CASLGTSGSYNEQFF. The CDR3, as DNA: TGTGCCAGCTTGGGGACTAGCGGCTCCTACAATGAGCAGTTCTTC. The rearrangement uses TRBV28 and TRBJ2-1, with 11 bases lining up with TRBD2. Germline values: CDR1 MDHEN, CDR2 SYDVKM. There are 15 residues in the CDR3. Trimming cost V 8 bases and J 0 bases; bases outside gene matches: 3.

This clonotype was detected ten times or more. The chain employs TRBV20-1 and TRBJ2-7, with D unresolved. The CDR3 covers 11 residues. V shed 5 bases and J shed 4 bases, with 9 bases lying between them. The V gene's germline CDR1 is DFQATT and CDR2 SNEGSKA (reference sequence). CDR3 DNA: TGCAGTGCTCGAGGCACGTACGAGCAGTACTTC. Its protein is CSARGTYEQYF.

This clonotype has more than one count but fewer than ten. V is TRBV30 and J is TRBJ1-2; D remains unclear. Germline CDR1 is GTSNPN and CDR2 is SVGIG (reference sequence). This CDR3 spans 12 amino acids. V was pared by 2 bases and J by 4 bases, with 8 bases between. CDR3 sequence reads: CAWSSGSYGYTF. The CDR3 DNA is TGTGCCTGGAGTTCGGGTAGCTATGGCTACACCTTC.

There are many counts of this clonotype. The gene calls are TRBV4-3 and TRBJ2-2; unclear D gene. V shed 4 bases and J shed 0 bases, with 9 bases lying between them. Germline V gives CDR1 LGHNA, CDR2 YSLEER. The CDR3 has 15 residues. The CDR3 protein is CASSREDANTGELFF. DNA of the CDR3: TGCGCCAGCAGCCGCGAGGACGCGAACACCGGGGAGCTGTTTTTT.

About this clonotype itself: Just one base apart from a much larger clone, this may be a read error. This chain joins TRBV2 and TRBJ2-2; D perhaps matches TRBD1 (6 bases). CDR3 size: 15 residues. Germline CDR1 SNHLY, CDR2 FYNNEI. Trimming removed 10 bases at V and 10 bases at J, with 25 bases between. CDR3: CATYEGQGFGAELFF. As DNA, the CDR3 is TGTGCCACCTATGAAGGGCAGGGGTTCGGCGCGGAGCTGTTTTTT.

This clonotype has at least ten counts. V is TRBV5-1 and J is TRBJ2-7; the D is unclear. This CDR3 has 13 amino acids. Deletions cut 2 bases from V and 0 bases from J, with 6 bases between. Per the germline V gene, CDR1 is SGHRS and CDR2 is YFSETQ. Here the CDR3 reads CASSFIASYEQYF. The CDR3 DNA reads TGCGCCAGCAGCTTTATAGCCTCCTACGAGCAGTACTTC.

This clonotype appeared many times. V usage is TRBV7-8 and J usage is TRBJ2-5; D ambiguous. Between the trimmed V and J ends, which lost 5 bases and 7 bases, there was a span of 14 bases. CDR3 length equals 13 residues. Germline V gene data show CDR1 as SGHVS and CDR2 as FQNEAQ. CDR3 in amino acids: CASSQFTPGTQYF. In DNA form, the CDR3 reads TGTGCCAGCAGCCAATTCACCCCCGGGACCCAGTACTTC.

This clonotype was recorded a few times. V gene TRBV19 combines with J gene TRBJ2-7, with D unresolved. Germline V lookup: CDR1 LNHDA, CDR2 SQIVND (reference sequence). The CDR3 has 15 residues. Trimming stripped 1 base from V and 5 bases from J, with 15 bases between. CDR3 sequence reads: CASSIGWAIGDEQYF. In DNA, the CDR3 is TGTGCCAGTAGTATAGGATGGGCGATTGGGGACGAGCAGTACTTC.

This clonotype was observed at least ten times. The chain uses TRBV4-3 and TRBJ1-2; D remains ambiguous. Trimming took 0 bases from V and 8 from J, leaving 16 bases between them. Germline V gives CDR1 LGHNA, CDR2 YSLEER. CDR3 length equals 15 residues. This chain's CDR3 is CASSQDVLAGWGYTF. The CDR3 bases are TGCGCCAGCAGCCAAGATGTTTTAGCAGGCTGGGGCTACACCTTC.

Regarding this clonotype: A much larger clone lies a single base off, so this may be a read error. The V and J genes are TRBV27 and TRBJ2-3; D uncertain. The germline CDR1 and CDR2 sequences are MNHEY and SMNVEV (reference sequence). V was pared by 2 bases and J by 7 bases, with 16 bases between. This CDR3 is built from 15 residues. CDR3 sequence reads: CASSLRLPCPHTQYF. CDR3 nucleotides: TGTGCCAGCAGTTTACGGCTCCCTTGTCCTCATACGCAGTATTTT.